Here is one T cell receptor (beta chain) with its context. Its antigen remains unidentified. With 1 base removed from V and 8 bases from J, the gap between germline ends came to 14 bases. This CDR3 comprises 14 residues. CDR1 is SEHNR, CDR2 FQNEAQ, per germline (reference sequence). Each cDNA held unique molecular identifiers, and template switching gave it a universal primer site. One entry per CDR3 protein results from TCRdb running MiXCR on the 5' RACE reads. This sample has 1.5 million to 2 million distinct CDR3 sequences, with roughly 35% found just once. This entry belongs to a study of identical twins. Whole-study findings and limits: Insertions were fewer in abundant cord blood beta clonotypes, whereas memory repertoires showed none of this pattern.

This TCR came from a newborn girl in good health. Sequencing was done on a sample of cord blood. J is TRBJ1-2 and V is TRBV7-9; TRBD1 is a possible D gene (5 bases). CDR3: CASSLGTSEGGYTF. Here the CDR3 DNA reads TGTGCCAGCAGCTTAGGGACATCCGAAGGCGGCTACACCTTC.